Sequencing of this TCR beta chain was carried out in a study of CXCR3-negative and CXCR3-positive naive CD8 T cells. Comment on this clonotype: Its antigen is undetermined.

The study's findings and limits: Naive CXCR3-positive and CXCR3-negative cells shared similar TRBV-TRBJ usage, unlike memory cells.

In preparing the TRB cDNA libraries, 5' RACE with UMI labels was used. TCRdb reprocessed the 5' RACE reads and reports one entry per CDR3 protein, with no DNA. Seen in this sample are approximately 66,000 distinct CDR3 sequences; the ten most common clones hold approximately 1.5%. This receptor was taken from a human donor in good health. Some clones in this sample may be carry-over from other donors' samples. Sequencing was done on a sample of naive CXCR3- CD8+ T cells from blood. The subset: CD45RO-CCR7+CD27+CD95- naive CD8+ T cells lacking CXCR3 (TNR3-).

CDR3 residues: CASRTDRAGNNEQFF. The chain has TRBV28 and TRBJ2-1; TCRdb returns TRBD1, unconfirmable since there is no DNA. The CDR3 length is 15 residues. Germline V gene lookup returns CDR1 MDHEN and CDR2 SYDVKM.